This TCR beta chain appears in the sequencing data of a study of T-cell reconstitution after alpha-beta-depleted transplantation in children. This clonotype turned up a few times. CDR3 length equals 15 residues. Unmatched junction bases numbered 11, after V lost 2 bases and J lost 4 bases. Germline CDR1 is DFQATT and CDR2 is SNEGSKA (reference sequence). The TCRbeta library was prepared with unique molecular identifiers. One entry per CDR3 protein results from TCRdb running MiXCR on the PCR reads. The sample shows almost 500,000 distinct CDR3 sequences, approximately 12% of them seen only once. The sequencing used PBMCs from the stem cell graft donor, collected from the stem cell graft. This TCR came from a human donor who donated a stem cell graft to a child with combined immunodeficiency. The V gene is TRBV20-1, the J gene TRBJ2-7, with 7 bases that match TRBD2. In DNA, the CDR3 is TGCAGTGCTAGATCACGGGAGGCGCCCTCATACGAGCAGTACTTC. Translation: CSARSREAPSYEQYF.